The clone carrying this TCR beta chain was counted only a few times. Its antigen is as yet unknown. Trimming cost V 5 bases and J 6 bases; bases outside gene matches: 1. The CDR3 sequence is 12 residues long. CDR1 is SEHNR and CDR2 is FQNEAQ in the germline V gene (reference sequence). The data originate from a study of T cells in Graves' hyperthyroidism and ophthalmopathy. The study, taken as a whole, reports: Separating ophthalmopathy from stable hyperthyroidism was achieved by a 13 V-J model.

Amplified TCR beta CDR3 regions came from RNA transcripts. In the first-round RT-PCR of the TCR CDR3, the HTBI primer set was used. TCRdb used MiXCR to reprocess the multiplex PCR reads, holding one entry per CDR3 protein. The repertoire holds roughly 45,000 distinct CDR3 sequences, with about half as singletons. Exclusions: uncontrolled infection, other autoimmune disease, pregnancy, lactation. The J gene is TRBJ1-2, the V gene TRBV7-9; TRBD1 matches 9 bases. This receptor was taken from a woman in her forties or fifties with Graves' hyperthyroidism. The sequencing input was peripheral blood or thyroid tissue (not recorded which). CDR3 nucleotide sequence: TGTGCCAGCAGCCGGGACAGGGATGGCTACACCTTC. Residues: CASSRDRDGYTF.